These 16 T cell receptor beta chains came from one sample sequenced in a study of blood T cell repertoires in COVID-19. The assay was immunoSEQ multiplex PCR, and TCRdb's table has in-frame clones only and misses some. Here the sample spans about 110,000 clones, 80% to 90% being singletons. The sequencing input was peripheral blood. These receptors all stem from a woman at least 80 years old with acute or convalescent COVID-19.

The chain recombines TRBV11-2 with TRBJ1-2, with TRBD1 as a possible D gene (6 bases). V was cut by 5 bases and J by 3 bases, with 19 bases left in between. The CDR3 spans 16 residues. Germline CDR1 and CDR2: SGHAT and FQNNGV. The CDR3 coding sequence is TGTGCCAGCAGCCCGCGAATGGCGGACAGAGACTATGGCTACACCTTC. Protein: CASSPRMADRDYGYTF. Supplemented by reference TRBV11-2 and TRBJ1-2, the full variable domain reads EAGVAQSPRYKIIEKRQSVAFWCNPISGHATLYWYQQILGQGPKLLIQFQNNGVVDDSQLPKDRFSAERLKGVDSTLKIQPAKLEDSAVYLCASSPRMADRDYGYTFGSGTRLTVV.

V usage is TRBV7-2 and J usage is TRBJ2-3; 7 bases fit TRBD2. Germline V lookup: CDR1 SGHTA, CDR2 FQGNSA. This CDR3 is 15 amino acids long. V gave up 5 bases and J gave up 2 bases; unmatched junction bases: 7. The CDR3 sequence: CASSQQRGVTDTQYF. The CDR3 region has the DNA TGTGCCAGCAGCCAACAGCGGGGAGTCACAGATACGCAGTATTTT.

This chain uses TRBV29-1 with TRBJ2-7; TRBD2 is a possible D gene (6 bases). The CDR3 covers 16 residues. The germline CDR1 and CDR2 sequences are SQVTM and ANQGSEA. Trimming stripped 0 bases from V and 5 bases from J, with 20 bases between. The DNA for the CDR3 is TGCAGCGTTGAAGAAGCGATGTTCGGGGGAGGAAACGAGCAGTACTTC. Translated: CSVEEAMFGGGNEQYF.

This sequence joins TRBV9 and TRBJ2-7; 8 bases map to TRBD1. The CDR3 is 16 residues long. Germline V gene sequence: CDR1 SGDLS, CDR2 YYNGEE. The V gene end was trimmed by 2 bases and the J gene end by 5 bases; junction bases not matched to a gene: 12. The CDR3 DNA reads TGTGCCAGCAGCGTCCAACCAGGACAGGGAATGAACGAGCAGTACTTC. Protein sequence: CASSVQPGQGMNEQYF.

The chain couples TRBV25-1 to TRBJ2-1; D gene uncertain. In germline, CDR1 is MGHDK, CDR2 SYGVNS. Trimming removed 2 bases at V and 6 bases at J, with 14 bases between. The CDR3 covers 15 residues. CDR3 nucleotides: TGTGCCAGCAGTGAACTGGAGTTTGCGTCCAATGAGCAGTTCTTC. It is translated as CASSELEFASNEQFF.

CDR3 sequence (DNA): TGCGCCAGCAGTGAGACCGGGACACCGCAAGAGACCCAGTACTTC. Translated, it gives CASSETGTPQETQYF. J is TRBJ2-5 and V is TRBV10-2; a possible D gene is TRBD1 (6 bases). Germline CDR1 and CDR2: WSHSY and SAAADI. Trimming left V 2 bases short and J 2 bases short, with 12 bases between. This CDR3 has 15 residues.

CDR3 sequence reads: CASRKGAGEKLFF. CDR3 coding DNA: TGTGCCAGCAGAAAGGGGGCTGGTGAAAAACTGTTTTTT. V usage is TRBV6-5 and J usage is TRBJ1-4, with 7 positions matching TRBD1. The CDR3 spans 13 residues. CDR1 is MNHEY, CDR2 SVGAGI, per germline. J was trimmed by 7 bases and V by 6 bases; bases with no gene match: 5.

The table lists this clone with a count of one. The chain is built from TRBV10-3 and TRBJ2-3; 8 bases align to TRBD2. CDR3 length equals 15 residues. The junction had 7 bases not matched to a gene; V was cut back by 5 bases and J by 3 bases. Per the germline V gene, CDR1 is ENHRY and CDR2 is SYGVKD. The CDR3 coding sequence is TGTGCCATCAGTCAGCTAGCGGGTTGGACAGATACGCAGTATTTT. Its protein product is CAISQLAGWTDTQYF.

Remarks on this clone: This sample also contains other DNA sequences that code for the same CDR3. The CDR3 nucleotides are TGTGCCAGCAGCTTACAGGGCGATACGCAGTATTTT. Amino acid sequence: CASSLQGDTQYF. The chain employs TRBV5-6 and TRBJ2-3, with D possibly matching TRBD1 (6 bases). The CDR3 has 12 amino acids. Germline CDR1 reads SGHDT; CDR2 reads YYEEEE. V lost 2 bases, J lost 6 bases, and 7 bases lay in between.

The sample holds one count of this clone. The gene calls are TRBV5-4 and TRBJ2-1, with TRBD2 matching 8 bases. Germline V gene data show CDR1 as SGHNT and CDR2 as YYREEE (reference sequence). The junction had 10 bases not matched to a gene; V was cut back by 4 bases and J by 7 bases. There are 15 residues in the CDR3. For the CDR3, the DNA is TGTGCCAGCAGCCAAGGACTAGCTCCCTGGAATGAGCAGTTCTTC. Translating gives CASSQGLAPWNEQFF.

This chain connects TRBV10-3 to TRBJ1-1; tentative D call: TRBD1 (5 bases). V lost 2 bases, J lost 3 bases, and 13 bases lay in between. The CDR3 length is 15 residues. The germline V gene has CDR1 ENHRY and CDR2 SYGVKD. This chain's CDR3 is CAISETPGRDTEAFF. CDR3 bases: TGTGCCATCAGTGAGACTCCAGGGAGGGACACTGAAGCTTTCTTT.

The chain employs TRBV10-2 and TRBJ1-1; 7 bases fit TRBD1. V trimming: 1 base; J trimming: 4 bases; junction bases outside the gene matches: 0. The CDR3 spans 13 residues. CDR1 is WSHSY, CDR2 SAAADI, per germline. The CDR3 reads CASSEYRGTEAFF. The CDR3 DNA reads TGCGCCAGCAGTGAGTACAGGGGCACTGAAGCTTTCTTT.

The chain recombines TRBV7-2 with TRBJ2-1; D is ambiguous. Germline CDR1 reads SGHTA; CDR2 reads FQGNSA. This CDR3 contains 12 residues. The V end lost 5 bases, the J end lost 5 bases, and 7 bases lay between the germline ends. The CDR3 is CASSPLDNEQFF. The CDR3 coding sequence is TGTGCCAGCAGCCCTCTCGACAATGAGCAGTTCTTC. Supplemented by reference TRBV7-2 and TRBJ2-1, the full variable domain reads GAGVSQSPSNKVTEKGKDVELRCDPISGHTALYWYRQSLGQGLEFLIYFQGNSAPDKSGLPSDRFSAERTGGSVSTLTIQRTQQEDSAVYLCASSPLDNEQFFGPGTRLTVL.

V and J are TRBV28 and TRBJ2-3, with TRBD2 as a possible D gene (5 bases). There are 18 residues in the CDR3. The V end lost 2 bases, the J end lost 0 bases, and 18 bases lay between the germline ends. CDR1 and CDR2 (germline): MDHEN, SYDVKM. CDR3 sequence reads: CASSLRLRRISSTDTQYF. The CDR3 DNA is TGTGCCAGCAGTTTACGCCTTCGGAGGATATCTAGCACAGATACGCAGTATTTT.

The J gene is TRBJ1-6, the V gene TRBV6-5; possible D gene TRBD1, 6 bases. Germline lookup yields CDR1 MNHEY and CDR2 SVGAGI. V shed 6 bases and J shed 11 bases, with 17 bases lying between them. The CDR3 consists of 14 residues. The CDR3 here is CASRKQGGYPPLHF. The CDR3 region has the DNA TGTGCCAGCAGAAAACAGGGAGGGTATCCACCCCTCCACTTT.

V usage is TRBV27 and J usage is TRBJ1-1, with a weak D call TRBD1 (6 bases). CDR3 length: 16 residues. Trimming removed 3 bases from V and 5 bases from J, with 19 bases in between. Germline lookup yields CDR1 MNHEY and CDR2 SMNVEV (reference sequence). CDR3 loop: CASSFKPVGAGTEAFF. The CDR3 region has the DNA TGTGCCAGCAGTTTTAAGCCCGTGGGGGCAGGGACTGAAGCTTTCTTT.